This T cell receptor (beta chain) was sequenced in a study of blood T cell repertoires in COVID-19. The CDR3 loop spans 13 amino acids. Trimming shortened V by 3 bases and J by 4 bases, and 8 bases separated the two germline ends. Germline CDR1 is SGHRS and CDR2 is YFSETQ. Data came from immunoSEQ multiplex PCR; TCRdb stores just in-frame clones and leaves some out. Of fewer than 150,000 clones in the sample, 84% were seen once. The chain employs TRBV5-1 and TRBJ1-5; D is ambiguous. The sequencing sample was made of peripheral blood. The TCR originated in a human donor in a cohort sampled during active COVID-19. The CDR3 region is CASSSMPNQPQHF. CDR3 DNA: TGCGCCAGCAGCTCTATGCCAAATCAGCCCCAGCATTTT.